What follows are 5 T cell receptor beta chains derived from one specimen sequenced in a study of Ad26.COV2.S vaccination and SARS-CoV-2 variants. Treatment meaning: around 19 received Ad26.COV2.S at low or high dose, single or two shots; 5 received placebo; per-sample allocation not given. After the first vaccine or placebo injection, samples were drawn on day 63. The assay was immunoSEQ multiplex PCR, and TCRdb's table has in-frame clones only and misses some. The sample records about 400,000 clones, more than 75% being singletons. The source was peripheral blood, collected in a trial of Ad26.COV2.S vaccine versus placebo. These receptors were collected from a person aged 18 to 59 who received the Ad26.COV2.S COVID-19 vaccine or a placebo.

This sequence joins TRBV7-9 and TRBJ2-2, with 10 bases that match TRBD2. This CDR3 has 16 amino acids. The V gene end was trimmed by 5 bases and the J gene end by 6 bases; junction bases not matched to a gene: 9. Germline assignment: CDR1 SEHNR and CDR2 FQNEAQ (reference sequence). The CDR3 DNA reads TGTGCCAGCAGCCCCCTTAGCGGGGGGAGCGCCGGGGAGCTGTTTTTT. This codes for CASSPLSGGSAGELFF.

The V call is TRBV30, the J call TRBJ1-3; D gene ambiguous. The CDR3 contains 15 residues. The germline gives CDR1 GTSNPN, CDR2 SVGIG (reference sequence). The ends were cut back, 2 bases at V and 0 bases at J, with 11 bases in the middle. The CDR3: CAWSRVRSSGNTIYF. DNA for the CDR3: TGTGCCTGGAGTAGGGTGCGGTCCTCTGGAAACACCATATATTTT.

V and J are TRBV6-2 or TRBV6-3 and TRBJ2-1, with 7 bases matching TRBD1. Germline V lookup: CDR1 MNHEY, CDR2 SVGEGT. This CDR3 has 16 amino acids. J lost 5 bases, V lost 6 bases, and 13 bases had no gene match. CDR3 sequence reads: CASSPGTAYAHNEQFF. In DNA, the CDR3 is TGTGCCAGCAGCCCCGGGACAGCATACGCCCACAATGAGCAGTTCTTC.

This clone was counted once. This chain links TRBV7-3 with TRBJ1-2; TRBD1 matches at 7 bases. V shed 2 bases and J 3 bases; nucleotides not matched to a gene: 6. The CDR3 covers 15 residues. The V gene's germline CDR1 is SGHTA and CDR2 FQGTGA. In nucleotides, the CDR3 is TGTGCCAGCAGCTTACGGGCAGGGGGAGACTATGGCTACACCTTC. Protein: CASSLRAGGDYGYTF.

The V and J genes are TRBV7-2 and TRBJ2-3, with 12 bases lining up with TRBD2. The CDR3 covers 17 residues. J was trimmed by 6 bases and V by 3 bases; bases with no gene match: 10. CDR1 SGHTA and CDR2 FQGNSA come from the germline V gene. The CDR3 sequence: CASSFRLAGAGGDTQYF. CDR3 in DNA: TGTGCCAGCAGCTTCCGACTAGCGGGGGCCGGAGGGGATACGCAGTATTTT.